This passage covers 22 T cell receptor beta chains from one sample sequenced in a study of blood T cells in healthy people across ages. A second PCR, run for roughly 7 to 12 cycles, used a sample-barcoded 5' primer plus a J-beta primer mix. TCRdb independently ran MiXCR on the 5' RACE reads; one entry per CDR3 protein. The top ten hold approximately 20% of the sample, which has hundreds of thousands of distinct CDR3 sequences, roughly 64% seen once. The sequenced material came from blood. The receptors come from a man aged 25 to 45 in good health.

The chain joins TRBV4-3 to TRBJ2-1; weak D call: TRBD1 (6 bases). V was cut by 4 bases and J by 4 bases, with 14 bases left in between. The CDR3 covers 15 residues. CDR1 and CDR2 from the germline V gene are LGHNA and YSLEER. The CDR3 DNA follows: TGCGCCAGCAGCCGCCTGACAGGAACTTACAATGAGCAGTTCTTC. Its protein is CASSRLTGTYNEQFF.

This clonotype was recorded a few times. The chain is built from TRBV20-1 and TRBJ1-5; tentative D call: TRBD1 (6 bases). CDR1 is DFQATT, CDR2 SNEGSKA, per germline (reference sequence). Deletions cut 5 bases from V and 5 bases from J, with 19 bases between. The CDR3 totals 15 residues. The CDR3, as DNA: TGCAGTGCTTGGGGGCACCAGGGACTCGATCAGCCCCAGCATTTT. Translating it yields CSAWGHQGLDQPQHF.

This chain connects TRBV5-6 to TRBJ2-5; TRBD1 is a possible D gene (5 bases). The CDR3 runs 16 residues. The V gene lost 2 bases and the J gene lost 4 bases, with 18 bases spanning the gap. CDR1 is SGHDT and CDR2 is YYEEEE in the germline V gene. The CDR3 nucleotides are TGTGCCAGCAGCTTAAGGGGCAGTTTGGTACGAGAGACCCAGTACTTC. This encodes CASSLRGSLVRETQYF.

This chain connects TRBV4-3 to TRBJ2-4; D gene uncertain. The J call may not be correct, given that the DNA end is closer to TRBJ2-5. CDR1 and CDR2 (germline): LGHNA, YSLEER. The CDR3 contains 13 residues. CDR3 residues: CASSPFLLETQYF. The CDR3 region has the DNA TGCGCCAGCAGCCCGTTCTTATTGGAGACCCAGTACTTC.

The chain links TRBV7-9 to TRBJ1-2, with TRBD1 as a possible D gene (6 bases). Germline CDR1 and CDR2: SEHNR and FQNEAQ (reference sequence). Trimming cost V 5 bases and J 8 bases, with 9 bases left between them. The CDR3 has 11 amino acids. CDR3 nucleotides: TGTGCCAGCAGCAACAGGGAGGGCTACACCTTC. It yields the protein CASSNREGYTF.

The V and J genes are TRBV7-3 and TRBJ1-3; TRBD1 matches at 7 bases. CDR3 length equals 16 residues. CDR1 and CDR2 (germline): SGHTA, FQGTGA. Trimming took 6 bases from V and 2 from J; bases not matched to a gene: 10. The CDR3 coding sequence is TGTGCCAGCAGTAAAGGGGGCTCGAAGACTGGAAACACCATATATTTT. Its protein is CASSKGGSKTGNTIYF.

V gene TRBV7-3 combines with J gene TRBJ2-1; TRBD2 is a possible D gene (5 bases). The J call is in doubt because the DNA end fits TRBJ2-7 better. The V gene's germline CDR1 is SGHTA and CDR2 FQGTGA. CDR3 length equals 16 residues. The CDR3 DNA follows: TGTGCCAGCAGCTCGGAGGCCTTCAGCTCCTACAATGAGCAGTACTTC. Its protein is CASSSEAFSSYNEQYF.

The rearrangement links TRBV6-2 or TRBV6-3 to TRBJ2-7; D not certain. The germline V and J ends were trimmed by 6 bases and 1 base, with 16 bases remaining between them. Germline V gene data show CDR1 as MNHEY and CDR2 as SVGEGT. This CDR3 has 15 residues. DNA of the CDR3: TGTGCCAGCAGATTTGGCCGATTCCTATCCTACGAGCAGTACTTC. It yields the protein CASRFGRFLSYEQYF.

The CDR3 coding sequence is TGTGCCAGCAGCCCGGACCAGACAGATACGCAGTATTTT. Its protein product is CASSPDQTDTQYF. The gene calls are TRBV11-1 and TRBJ2-3; D ambiguous. Germline loops: CDR1 SGHAT, CDR2 FQDESV (reference sequence). CDR3 size: 13 residues. The ends were cut back, 5 bases at V and 3 bases at J, with 9 bases in the middle.

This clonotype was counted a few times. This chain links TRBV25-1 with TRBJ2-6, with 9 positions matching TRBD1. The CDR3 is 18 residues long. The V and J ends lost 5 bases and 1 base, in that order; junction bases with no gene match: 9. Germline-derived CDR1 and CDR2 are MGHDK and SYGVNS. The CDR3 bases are TGTGCCAGCAGTATTCCGGGACAGGGTGTATCTGGGGCCAACGTCCTGACTTTC. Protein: CASSIPGQGVSGANVLTF.

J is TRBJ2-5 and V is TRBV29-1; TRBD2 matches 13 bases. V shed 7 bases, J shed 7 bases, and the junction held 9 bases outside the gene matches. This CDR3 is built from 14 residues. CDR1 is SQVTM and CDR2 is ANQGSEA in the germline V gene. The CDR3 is CSGTSGGPEGTQYF. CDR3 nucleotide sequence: TGCAGCGGGACTAGCGGGGGTCCCGAAGGGACCCAGTACTTC.

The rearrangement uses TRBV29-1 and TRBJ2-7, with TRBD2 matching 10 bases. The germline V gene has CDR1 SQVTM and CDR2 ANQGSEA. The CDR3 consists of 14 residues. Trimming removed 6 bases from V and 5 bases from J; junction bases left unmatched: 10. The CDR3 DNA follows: TGCAGCGTGGGGCTGAGCGGGGGGGCCAACGAGCAGTACTTC. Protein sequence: CSVGLSGGANEQYF.

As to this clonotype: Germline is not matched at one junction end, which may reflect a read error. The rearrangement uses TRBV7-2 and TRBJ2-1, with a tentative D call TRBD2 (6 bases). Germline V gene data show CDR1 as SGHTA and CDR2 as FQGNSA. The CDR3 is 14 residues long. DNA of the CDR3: TGTGCCAGCAGCGCTAGCGTGGCGTACAATGAGCAGAACTTC. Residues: CASSASVAYNEQNF.

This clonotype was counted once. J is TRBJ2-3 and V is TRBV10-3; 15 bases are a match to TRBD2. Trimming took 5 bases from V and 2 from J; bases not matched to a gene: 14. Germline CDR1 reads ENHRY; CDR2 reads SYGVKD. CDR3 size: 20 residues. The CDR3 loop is CAISSKGQGLAGGSTDTQYF. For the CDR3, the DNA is TGTGCCATCAGTTCCAAAGGACAGGGACTAGCGGGAGGATCCACAGATACGCAGTATTTT.

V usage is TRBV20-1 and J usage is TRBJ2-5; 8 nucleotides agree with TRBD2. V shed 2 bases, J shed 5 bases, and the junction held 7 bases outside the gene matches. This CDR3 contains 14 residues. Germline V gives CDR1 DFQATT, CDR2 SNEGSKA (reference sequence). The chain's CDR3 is CSARSSGGMETQYF. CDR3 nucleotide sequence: TGCAGTGCTAGATCGAGCGGGGGCATGGAGACCCAGTACTTC.

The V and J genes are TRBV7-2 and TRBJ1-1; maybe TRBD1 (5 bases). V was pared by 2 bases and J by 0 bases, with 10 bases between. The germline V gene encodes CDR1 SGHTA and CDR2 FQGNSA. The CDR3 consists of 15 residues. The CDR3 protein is CASSLIQAVNTEAFF. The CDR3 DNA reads TGTGCCAGCAGCTTAATACAGGCGGTGAACACTGAAGCTTTCTTT.

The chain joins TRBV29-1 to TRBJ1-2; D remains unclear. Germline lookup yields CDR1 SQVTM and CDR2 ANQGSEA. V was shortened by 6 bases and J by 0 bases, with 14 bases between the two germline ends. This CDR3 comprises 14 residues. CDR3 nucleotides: TGCAGCGTCTCTACCAGCTATTCTAACTATGGCTACACCTTC. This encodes CSVSTSYSNYGYTF.

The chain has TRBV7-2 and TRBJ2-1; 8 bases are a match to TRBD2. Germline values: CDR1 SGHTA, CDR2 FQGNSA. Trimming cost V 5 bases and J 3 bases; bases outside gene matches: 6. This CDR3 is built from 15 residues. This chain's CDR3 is CASSTQRGSYNEQFF. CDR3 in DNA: TGTGCCAGCAGCACCCAGCGGGGGAGCTACAATGAGCAGTTCTTC. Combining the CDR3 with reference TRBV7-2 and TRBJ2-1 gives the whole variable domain GAGVSQSPSNKVTEKGKDVELRCDPISGHTALYWYRQSLGQGLEFLIYFQGNSAPDKSGLPSDRFSAERTGGSVSTLTIQRTQQEDSAVYLCASSTQRGSYNEQFFGPGTRLTVL.

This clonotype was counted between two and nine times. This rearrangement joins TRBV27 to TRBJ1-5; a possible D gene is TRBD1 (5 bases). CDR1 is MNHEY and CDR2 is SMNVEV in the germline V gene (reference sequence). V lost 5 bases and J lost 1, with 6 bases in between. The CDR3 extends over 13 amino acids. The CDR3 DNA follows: TGTGCCAGCAGTAAGGGGAGCAATCAGCCCCAGCATTTT. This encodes CASSKGSNQPQHF.

DNA for the CDR3: TGCAGCGTTGAACGGGGGTTATCCTCAGGAGCTTTCTTT. Encoded protein: CSVERGLSSGAFF. This rearrangement joins TRBV29-1 to TRBJ1-1; possibly TRBD1 for D (5 bases). V was pared by 2 bases and J by 10 bases, with 17 bases between. CDR1 is SQVTM, CDR2 ANQGSEA, per germline. The CDR3 extends over 13 amino acids.

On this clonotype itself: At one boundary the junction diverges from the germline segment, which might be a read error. The CDR3: CACSPGGAETQYF. CDR3 sequence (DNA): TGTGCCTGCAGCCCGGGGGGAGCCGAGACCCAGTACTTC. The rearrangement uses TRBV7-2 and TRBJ2-5; 7 nucleotides match TRBD2. This CDR3 comprises 13 residues. From germline, CDR1 is SGHTA and CDR2 FQGNSA.

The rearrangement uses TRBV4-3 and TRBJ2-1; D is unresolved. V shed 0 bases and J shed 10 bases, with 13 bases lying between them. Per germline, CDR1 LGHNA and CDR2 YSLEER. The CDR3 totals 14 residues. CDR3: CASSQDPWSPEQFF. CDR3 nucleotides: TGCGCCAGCAGCCAAGATCCCTGGAGCCCCGAGCAGTTCTTC.